The present T cell receptor (beta chain) was sequenced within a study of OX40 agonist ivuxolimab in advanced cancers. Notes on the research overall: The costimulatory receptor OX40 (CD134) was targeted by ivuxolimab, a fully human IgG2 agonistic monoclonal antibody. Intravenous ivuxolimab was administered to patients every 2 weeks at six dose levels: 0.01, 0.1, 0.3, 1.5, 3 and 10 mg/kg. Of the roughly 51 patients in dose escalation, 19 had hepatocellular carcinoma, about 15 had melanoma, 9 had renal cell carcinoma and 9 had head and neck cancer. The dose-escalation cohort was roughly 80% male with a mean age of around 62 years, ranging from roughly 20 to 80. Prior anti-PD-1, anti-PD-L1 or anti-CTLA-4 therapy was permitted, and about two fifths of dose-escalation patients had received checkpoint inhibitors. Partial responses occurred in three dose-escalation patients: two with cutaneous melanoma and one with hepatocellular carcinoma. Peripheral TCRbeta sequencing aimed to test whether ivuxolimab altered TCR sequence diversity and caused clonal T-cell expansion. The paper reports the monotherapy dose-escalation portion (N ≈ 52 patients) of the phase I ivuxolimab trial. Paper-wide results and their limitations: After ivuxolimab, more expanded clones were found on average in CD8+ T cells than in CD4+ T cells. Low levels of normalized T-cell clonal expansion were also seen in some patients who did not respond. Clonal expansion of both CD4+ and CD8+ blood T cells was observed from baseline to week 6 at doses 0.1 to 3.0 mg/kg. Antigen specificity was not determined for the clonally expanded peripheral T cells. Partial responders in the 0.1-3.0 mg/kg groups had among the lowest normalized peripheral clonal expansion, especially among CD8+ T cells.

For sequencing of the TCRbeta CDR3 region, genomic DNA was extracted from the sorted cells. The immunoSEQ Assay was used to sequence the TCRbeta CDR3 regions. Held by TCRdb, this immuneACCESS table contains in-frame sequences only and omits some clones. Under half of the omission traces to an unresolved V gene where checked; the cause of the rest is unknown. The sample includes 48,000 or so clones, with over 90% observed a single time. Approximately 6.7% of the sample is in the top ten clones. Cut back by 6 bases and 3 bases, the V and J ends lie 20 bases apart. From cysteine to phenylalanine, the CDR3 is 16 amino acids long. The kept DNA is CDR3 alone, 48 bases in frame from the first base. The CDR1 and CDR2 encoded by the germline V gene (reference sequence) are MNHEY and SMNVEV. The trial excluded patients who had a history of autoimmune disease or who were on systemic immunosuppression. Peripheral blood for TCR sequencing was collected from all dose cohorts at baseline, on cycle 4 day 1, and on cycle 7 day 1. Samples came from an open-label, multicenter, first-in-human phase I dose-escalation trial of ivuxolimab. Adults with locally advanced or metastatic melanoma, renal cell carcinoma, hepatocellular carcinoma or head and neck squamous cell carcinoma were enrolled in the trial. Before TCR sequencing, CD4+ and CD8+ T cells were separately sorted from peripheral blood.

This clone came up a few times. Its antigen specificity is not known. Per-base quality was not reported, and no clone a single base away is much larger than it. This TCR was recovered from an adult with an advanced solid tumor such as melanoma, head and neck, liver or kidney cancer. The material sequenced was CD4+ or CD8+ T cells sorted from blood, taken in a trial of the OX40 agonist ivuxolimab. In this chain, TRBV27 is recombined with TRBJ1-2; possibly the D gene is TRBD1, per 5 matching bases. In nucleotides, the sequence is TGTGCCAGCAGCCTATCTTGGGGGGGGATTGACTATGGCTACACCTTC. This sequence encodes CASSLSWGGIDYGYTF.